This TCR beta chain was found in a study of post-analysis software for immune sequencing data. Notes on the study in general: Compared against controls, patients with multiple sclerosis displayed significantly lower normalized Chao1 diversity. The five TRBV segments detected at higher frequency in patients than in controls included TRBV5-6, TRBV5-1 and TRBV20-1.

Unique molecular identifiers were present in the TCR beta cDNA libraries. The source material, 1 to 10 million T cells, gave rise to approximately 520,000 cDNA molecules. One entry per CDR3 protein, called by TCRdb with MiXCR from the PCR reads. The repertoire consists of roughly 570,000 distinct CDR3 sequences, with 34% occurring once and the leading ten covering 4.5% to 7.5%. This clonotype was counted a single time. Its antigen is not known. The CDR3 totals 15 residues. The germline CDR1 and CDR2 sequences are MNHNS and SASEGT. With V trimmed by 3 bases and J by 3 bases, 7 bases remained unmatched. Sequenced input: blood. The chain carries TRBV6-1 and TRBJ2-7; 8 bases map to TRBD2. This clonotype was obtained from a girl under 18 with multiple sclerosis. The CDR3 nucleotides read TGTGCCAGCAGTGACCCAACTAGCGGCATCTACGAGCAGTACTTC. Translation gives CASSDPTSGIYEQYF.